Following are 27 T cell receptor beta chains from one sample sequenced in a study of T cell repertoires in cytomegalovirus infection. No antigen has been assigned to these receptors. TCRdb re-called the reads with MiXCR, one entry per CDR3 protein. The data contain 700,000 to 850,000 distinct CDR3 sequences, approximately 29% of them singletons. The specimen was cultured CD8+ T cells from PBMCs, collected from culture after CMV antigen stimulation. These receptors were taken from a human donor in good health (CMV status not recorded). Some clones in this sample may be carry-over from other donors' samples.

This clonotype appeared many times. The V and J genes are TRBV7-3 and TRBJ2-1, with 7 bases that match TRBD1. The CDR3 is 17 residues long. From germline, CDR1 is SGHTA and CDR2 FQGTGA. The trim removed 0 bases at V and 3 bases at J, leaving 8 bases unmatched. CDR3 in amino acids: CASSLTARDRVYNEQFF. The DNA for the CDR3 is TGTGCCAGCAGCTTAACGGCCCGAGACAGGGTCTACAATGAGCAGTTCTTC.

V usage is TRBV5-6 and J usage is TRBJ1-5; 12 bases are shared with TRBD1. CDR3 length: 19 amino acids. Germline V gene lookup returns CDR1 SGHDT and CDR2 YYEEEE. V trimming: 4 bases; J trimming: 1 base; junction bases outside the gene matches: 12. The CDR3 reads CASSLSGTGGSSSNQPQHF. CDR3 nucleotide sequence: TGTGCCAGCAGCCTCTCCGGGACAGGGGGCTCTTCGAGCAATCAGCCCCAGCATTTT.

In this sample, this clonotype turned up a few times. This chain joins TRBV7-6 and TRBJ2-5; D tentatively fits TRBD1 or TRBD2 (5 bases each). The CDR3 length is 15 residues. The germline V gene encodes CDR1 SGHVS and CDR2 FNYEAQ. The V end was cut by 3 bases, the J end by 7 bases, with 18 bases between. For the CDR3, the DNA is TGTGCCAGCAGCTTCCGCAGGGACCGCCAAATGACCCAGTACTTC. Translating gives CASSFRRDRQMTQYF.

The chain uses TRBV7-8 and TRBJ1-3; tentative D call: TRBD1 (5 bases). Germline V gene data show CDR1 as SGHVS and CDR2 as FQNEAQ. The V and J ends lost 5 bases and 1 base respectively, with 12 bases between them. This CDR3 spans 15 amino acids. The CDR3 spells CASSTGGGSGNTIYF. The CDR3 DNA follows: TGTGCCAGCAGCACTGGTGGGGGGTCTGGAAACACCATATATTTT.

This sequence joins TRBV27 and TRBJ2-2, with D possibly TRBD1 on 6 matching bases. Germline V CDR1 and CDR2: MNHEY, SMNVEV (reference sequence). This CDR3 comprises 15 residues. V was cut by 4 bases and J by 3 bases, with 12 bases left in between. CDR3 bases: TGTGCCAGCAGTTCATTGACAGGATACACCGGGGAGCTGTTTTTT. Residues: CASSSLTGYTGELFF.

The chain joins TRBV13 to TRBJ2-5; 7 bases fit TRBD2. Germline CDR1 PRHDT, CDR2 FYEKMQ (reference sequence). The CDR3 is 15 amino acids. Trimming at V came to 5 bases and at J to 0 bases, leaving 6 bases not matched to a gene. This CDR3 reads CASSRGTNNQETQYF. CDR3 DNA sequence: TGTGCCAGCAGCCGAGGGACTAACAACCAAGAGACCCAGTACTTC.

V usage is TRBV7-3 and J usage is TRBJ2-1, with D tentatively TRBD2 (5 bases). The CDR3 sequence is 16 residues long. V was shortened by 1 base and J by 6 bases, with 16 bases between the two germline ends. Germline values: CDR1 SGHTA, CDR2 FQGTGA. This chain's CDR3 is CASSLNSGLKSNEQFF. DNA of the CDR3: TGTGCCAGCAGCTTAAACTCCGGACTGAAGTCCAATGAGCAGTTCTTC.

This chain links TRBV10-3 with TRBJ1-1; D uncertain. CDR3 length: 14 residues. Germline lookup yields CDR1 ENHRY and CDR2 SYGVKD. V was cut by 2 bases and J by 6 bases, with 13 bases left in between. The CDR3 spells CAISEPQVGPEAFF. CDR3 DNA sequence: TGTGCCATCAGTGAGCCGCAGGTCGGCCCTGAAGCTTTCTTT.

This chain joins TRBV6-1 and TRBJ1-5; 7 bases agree with TRBD1. CDR1 MNHNS and CDR2 SASEGT come from the germline V gene. Losses at the gene ends were 7 bases for V and 3 bases for J; bases not matched to a gene: 12. This CDR3 is built from 16 residues. CDR3 bases: TGTGCCAGCAACCCCAGACAGGGAACGGTCAATCAGCCCCAGCATTTT. Its translation: CASNPRQGTVNQPQHF.

This clonotype has ten or more counts. V usage is TRBV7-6 and J usage is TRBJ2-2; 7 positions match TRBD1. The V and J ends lost 4 bases and 3 bases, in that order; junction bases with no gene match: 17. This CDR3 is built from 19 residues. The germline gives CDR1 SGHVS, CDR2 FNYEAQ. CDR3 DNA sequence: TGTGCCAGCAGCTCTACCCCAACAGGGGACACACTTTACACCGGGGAGCTGTTTTTT. It specifies CASSSTPTGDTLYTGELFF.

The chain couples TRBV3-1 to TRBJ1-6; D uncertain. The CDR3 has 13 amino acids. Germline CDR1 reads LGHDT; CDR2 reads YNNKEL (reference sequence). V was pared by 6 bases and J by 11 bases, with 14 bases between. CDR3 region: CASSSKVDAPLHF. DNA of the CDR3: TGTGCCAGCAGTTCCAAGGTAGACGCACCCCTCCACTTT.

The J gene is TRBJ1-5, the V gene TRBV7-2, with D tentatively TRBD1 (5 bases). V shed 4 bases and J shed 2 bases, with 18 bases lying between them. The germline V gene encodes CDR1 SGHTA and CDR2 FQGNSA. The CDR3 loop spans 17 amino acids. CDR3 DNA sequence: TGTGCCAGCAGCTCGGGGGGTGGAGGTATGGGCAATCAGCCCCAGCATTTT. Protein sequence: CASSSGGGGMGNQPQHF. Full variable domain (rest looked up from reference TRBV7-2 and TRBJ1-5): GAGVSQSPSNKVTEKGKDVELRCDPISGHTALYWYRQSLGQGLEFLIYFQGNSAPDKSGLPSDRFSAERTGGSVSTLTIQRTQQEDSAVYLCASSSGGGGMGNQPQHFGDGTRLSIL.

This clonotype was found once. The junction does not match germline at one end; this may be a read error. This chain uses TRBV10-1 with TRBJ1-5; D remains unclear. The CDR3 is 15 amino acids. CDR1 and CDR2 from the germline V gene are WNHNN and SYGVQD (reference sequence). DNA of the CDR3: TGCACCAGCAGTGAATCAATGGGTGGCAATCAGCCCCAGCATTTT. It codes for CTSSESMGGNQPQHF.

V is TRBV7-3 and J is TRBJ2-2, with a weak D call TRBD2 (7 bases). Trimming pared 2 bases from V and 6 bases from J, leaving 16 bases between. This CDR3 is 16 amino acids long. In germline, CDR1 is SGHTA, CDR2 FQGTGA. CDR3 amino acids: CASSLVTGGMPGELFF. CDR3 bases: TGTGCCAGCAGCTTAGTTACGGGGGGCATGCCCGGGGAGCTGTTTTTT. Full variable domain (remainder filled in from reference TRBV7-3 and TRBJ2-2): GAGVSQTPSNKVTEKGKYVELRCDPISGHTALYWYRQSLGQGPEFLIYFQGTGAADDSGLPNDRFFAVRPEGSVSTLKIQRTERGDSAVYLCASSLVTGGMPGELFFGEGSRLTVL.

The genes are TRBV6-2 or TRBV6-3 and TRBJ2-3; either TRBD1 or TRBD2 may supply D (5 bases each). Germline V lookup: CDR1 MNHEY, CDR2 SVGEGT. Trimming left V 1 base short and J 0 bases short, with 11 bases between. The CDR3 is 16 residues long. CDR3 nucleotide sequence: TGTGCCAGCAGTTACTGGGACCGGACCAGCACAGATACGCAGTATTTT. It encodes CASSYWDRTSTDTQYF.

Notes on this clonotype: This CDR3 is missing its conserved last phenylalanine or tryptophan, likely due to a read error. The gene calls are TRBV4-3 and TRBJ2-2; 7 positions agree with TRBD2. The CDR3 length is 17 residues. V dropped 0 bases and J dropped 6; count of bases not matched to a gene: 10. Germline CDR1 and CDR2: LGHNA and YSLEER. CDR3 coding DNA: TGCGCCAGCAGCCAAGAGCGGCTCGCGGGGGAGGCCGGGGAGCTGTTTCTT. This codes for CASSQERLAGEAGELFL.

V usage is TRBV6-6 and J usage is TRBJ2-3; D may be TRBD2 (5 bases). V shed 7 bases and J shed 3 bases, with 14 bases lying between them. CDR3 length: 14 residues. Germline V gene data show CDR1 as MNHNY and CDR2 as SVGAGI (reference sequence). The CDR3 protein is CASNNGITTDTQYF. The CDR3 bases are TGTGCCAGCAATAACGGGATTACAACAGATACGCAGTATTTT.

The chain links TRBV7-6 to TRBJ2-5, with D perhaps matching TRBD2 (5 bases). V lost 4 bases and J 1 base, leaving 7 bases between the germline ends. CDR3 size: 13 residues. Germline V lookup: CDR1 SGHVS, CDR2 FNYEAQ. The DNA of the CDR3 is TGTGCCAGCAGCTCTAGCATCCAAGAGACCCAGTACTTC. Translation: CASSSSIQETQYF.

J is TRBJ2-3 and V is TRBV27, with D possibly TRBD2 on 5 matching bases. The V and J ends lost 0 bases and 5 bases respectively, with 6 bases between them. CDR3 length equals 13 residues. From germline, CDR1 is MNHEY and CDR2 SMNVEV (reference sequence). The CDR3 sequence: CASSLSGVDTQYF. The CDR3 DNA reads as TGTGCCAGCAGTTTATCCGGGGTAGATACGCAGTATTTT.

This clonotype turned up a few times. The V gene is TRBV5-4, the J gene TRBJ2-2, with TRBD1 matching over 7 bases. The trim removed 10 bases at V and 1 base at J, leaving 7 bases unmatched. The CDR3 is 14 amino acids. Germline-derived CDR1 and CDR2 are SGHNT and YYREEE (reference sequence). The CDR3 nucleotides are TGTGCCGGGAGAGACAGGGAGAACACCGGGGAGCTGTTTTTT. As protein: CAGRDRENTGELFF.

Many counts were recorded for this clonotype. The chain uses TRBV7-2 and TRBJ2-7; 14 nucleotides align to TRBD2. Germline values: CDR1 SGHTA, CDR2 FQGNSA. The J segment lost 3 bases and the V segment lost 5 bases, leaving 3 bases of the junction unmatched. The CDR3 totals 15 residues. CDR3 residues: CASSPGLAGDYEQYV. The DNA for the CDR3 is TGTGCCAGCAGCCCGGGACTAGCGGGGGACTACGAGCAGTACGTC.

This clonotype was observed at least ten times. CDR3 loop: CASSQGRANEQFF. CDR3 in DNA: TGCGCCAGCAGCCAAGGTCGAGCTAATGAGCAGTTCTTC. The chain combines TRBV4-1 with TRBJ2-1; no clear D. V gave up 1 base and J gave up 7 bases, with 8 bases separating them. Germline CDR1 and CDR2: MGHRA and YSYEKL. The CDR3 runs 13 residues.

The V gene is TRBV29-1, the J gene TRBJ2-1; 10 bases map to TRBD1. The germline V gene encodes CDR1 SQVTM and CDR2 ANQGSEA. Trimming at V came to 7 bases and at J to 5 bases, leaving 2 bases not matched to a gene. CDR3 size: 12 residues. CDR3 amino acids: CSGGTGDNEQFF. CDR3 sequence (DNA): TGCAGCGGCGGGACAGGGGACAATGAGCAGTTCTTC.

The chain is built from TRBV27 and TRBJ1-4; the D is unclear. From germline, CDR1 is MNHEY and CDR2 SMNVEV (reference sequence). This CDR3 comprises 14 residues. Trimming shortened V by 5 bases and J by 5 bases, and 12 bases separated the two germline ends. The CDR3 protein is CASSPLGVNEKLFF. In DNA form, the CDR3 reads TGTGCCAGCAGTCCCTTGGGCGTCAATGAAAAACTGTTTTTT.

In its sample, this clonotype was seen a few times. The chain recombines TRBV7-9 with TRBJ1-1; possibly TRBD1 for D (5 bases). Germline CDR1 reads SEHNR; CDR2 reads FQNEAQ (reference sequence). CDR3 size: 15 residues. Deletions cut 6 bases from V and 0 bases from J, with 14 bases between. Written as DNA, the CDR3 is TGTGCCAGCAGTCCTACGGGGGGGATGAACACTGAAGCTTTCTTT. Translating gives CASSPTGGMNTEAFF.

This clonotype turned up a few times. The chain joins TRBV4-3 to TRBJ2-4, with 8 bases matching TRBD1. Trimming removed 5 bases from V and 8 bases from J; junction bases left unmatched: 8. This CDR3 spans 14 amino acids. In germline, CDR1 is LGHNA, CDR2 YSLEER. The chain's CDR3 is CASSFEDRADIQYF. As DNA, the CDR3 is TGCGCCAGCAGCTTTGAGGACAGGGCGGACATTCAGTACTTC.

In this sample, this clonotype turned up many times. V is TRBV12-3 or TRBV12-4 and J is TRBJ2-4; D is perhaps TRBD1 (5 bases). The CDR3 spans 17 residues. V was pared by 1 base and J by 1 base, with 14 bases between. CDR3 residues: CASSLEAGIIAKNIQYF. The DNA for the CDR3 is TGTGCCAGCAGTTTAGAAGCAGGGATTATCGCCAAAAACATTCAGTACTTC.